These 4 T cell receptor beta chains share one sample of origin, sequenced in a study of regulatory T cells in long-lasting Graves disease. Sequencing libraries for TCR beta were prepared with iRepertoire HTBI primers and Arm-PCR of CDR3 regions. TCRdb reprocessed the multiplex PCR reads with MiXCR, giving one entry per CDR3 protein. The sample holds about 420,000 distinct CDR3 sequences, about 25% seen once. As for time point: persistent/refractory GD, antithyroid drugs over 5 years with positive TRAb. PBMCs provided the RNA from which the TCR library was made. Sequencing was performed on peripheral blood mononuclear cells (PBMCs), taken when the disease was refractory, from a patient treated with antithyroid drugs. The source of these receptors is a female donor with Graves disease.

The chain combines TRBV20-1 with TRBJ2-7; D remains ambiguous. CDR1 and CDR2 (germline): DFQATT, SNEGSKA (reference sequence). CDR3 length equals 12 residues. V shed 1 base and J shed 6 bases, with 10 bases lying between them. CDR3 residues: CSARVVGPEQYF. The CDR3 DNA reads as TGCAGTGCTAGAGTGGTAGGGCCCGAGCAGTACTTC.

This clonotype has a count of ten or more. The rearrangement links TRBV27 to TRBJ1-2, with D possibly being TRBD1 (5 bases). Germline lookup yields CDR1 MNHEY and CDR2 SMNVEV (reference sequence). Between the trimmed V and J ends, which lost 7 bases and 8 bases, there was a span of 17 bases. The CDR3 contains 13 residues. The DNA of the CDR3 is TGTGCCAGCACCACTATGGGGGTGCGGGGCTACACCTTC. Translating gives CASTTMGVRGYTF.

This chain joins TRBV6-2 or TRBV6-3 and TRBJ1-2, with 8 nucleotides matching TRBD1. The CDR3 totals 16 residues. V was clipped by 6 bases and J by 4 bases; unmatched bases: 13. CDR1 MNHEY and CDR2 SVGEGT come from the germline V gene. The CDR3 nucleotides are TGTGCCAGCAGAACCTGGGAGCCAGGGGGCGGCTATGGCTACACCTTC. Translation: CASRTWEPGGGYGYTF.

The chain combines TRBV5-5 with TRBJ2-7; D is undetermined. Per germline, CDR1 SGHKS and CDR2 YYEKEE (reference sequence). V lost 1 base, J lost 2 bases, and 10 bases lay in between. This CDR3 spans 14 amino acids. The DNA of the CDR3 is TGTGCCAGCAGCTTGATACAGAACACCTACGAGCAGTACTTC. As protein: CASSLIQNTYEQYF. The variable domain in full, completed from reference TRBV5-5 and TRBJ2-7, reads DAGVTQSPTHLIKTRGQQVTLRCSPISGHKSVSWYQQVLGQGPQFIFQYYEKEERGRGNFPDRFSARQFPNYSSELNVNALLLGDSALYLCASSLIQNTYEQYFGPGTRLTVT.